This entry lists 11 T cell receptor beta chains sequenced from one sample in a study of early T cells in non-severe SARS-CoV-2 infection. Each CDR3 protein gets one entry after TCRdb re-called the 5' RACE reads with MiXCR. The sample has approximately 97,000 distinct CDR3 sequences, approximately 11% seen once. The material was whole blood, obtained at baseline. All receptors come from an adult who was a healthcare worker with PCR-confirmed SARS-CoV-2 infection or an uninfected control (not recorded which).

This clonotype was counted a few times. For the CDR3, the DNA is TGTGCCAGCAGCACAGAGAACACCGGGGAGCTGTTTTTT. Translated: CASSTENTGELFF. V gene TRBV6-1 combines with J gene TRBJ2-2, with D unresolved. Germline CDR1 and CDR2: MNHNS and SASEGT. Trimming cost V 6 bases and J 1 base, with 6 bases left between them. This CDR3 region has 13 residues.

Many counts were recorded for this clonotype. The genes are TRBV19 and TRBJ2-7, with 8 bases that match TRBD1. J gave up 2 bases and V 3 bases, and 6 bases lay outside the gene matches. Germline CDR1 reads LNHDA; CDR2 reads SQIVND (reference sequence). The CDR3 totals 15 residues. The CDR3 sequence is CASSIRGQVTYEQYF. CDR3 coding DNA: TGTGCCAGTAGTATCCGGGGACAGGTGACCTACGAGCAGTACTTC.

The gene calls are TRBV7-6 and TRBJ2-3, with a possible D match to TRBD1 (5 bases). The CDR3 is 17 amino acids. Germline CDR1 reads SGHVS; CDR2 reads FNYEAQ. With 5 bases removed from V and 0 bases from J, the gap between germline ends came to 18 bases. CDR3 in amino acids: CASSRLHRTISTDTQYF. The CDR3 coding sequence is TGTGCCAGCAGCAGATTACACAGGACCATCAGCACAGATACGCAGTATTTT.

This clonotype appeared a few times. The chain couples TRBV3-2 to TRBJ2-7; the table's D call TRBD2 went unverified against the DNA. TRBV3-2 is a recognized pseudogene. CDR3 length equals 21 residues. CDR3 in DNA: TGTGCCAGCAGCCCCCCGGGGAATGGCATTAGCGGGGGACCGATGTCCTACGAGCAGTACTTC. This sequence encodes CASSPPGNGISGGPMSYEQYF.

This clonotype was detected many times. The chain is built from TRBV28 and TRBJ2-1, with 10 nucleotides matching TRBD1. V shed 4 bases, J shed 1 base, and the junction held 10 bases outside the gene matches. The CDR3 runs to 18 residues. Germline V CDR1 and CDR2: MDHEN, SYDVKM. CDR3 protein: CASSSWKTGGASYNEQFF. In nucleotides, the CDR3 is TGTGCCAGCAGTTCCTGGAAGACAGGGGGCGCATCCTACAATGAGCAGTTCTTC.

This clonotype has just a few counts. The V call is TRBV6-5, the J call TRBJ1-1; D unclear. Per germline, CDR1 MNHEY and CDR2 SVGAGI. With 5 bases removed from V and 6 bases from J, the gap between germline ends came to 7 bases. The CDR3 contains 11 residues. The CDR3 protein is CASSRGAEAFF. CDR3 DNA sequence: TGTGCCAGCAGTCGTGGGGCTGAAGCTTTCTTT.

This clonotype has only a few counts. V is TRBV11-3 and J is TRBJ2-1, with 10 nucleotides matching TRBD1. CDR1 is SGHNT, CDR2 YENEEA, per germline. CDR3 length equals 17 residues. Losses at the gene ends were 3 bases for V and 7 bases for J; bases not matched to a gene: 12. The CDR3 region is CASSFGRWDRGGNEQFF. CDR3 DNA: TGTGCCAGCAGCTTCGGCCGCTGGGACAGGGGAGGAAATGAGCAGTTCTTC.

This clonotype was detected ten times or more. The chain joins TRBV6-6 to TRBJ2-3; D not resolved. Germline CDR1 and CDR2: MNHNY and SVGAGI (reference sequence). The CDR3 extends over 16 amino acids. V was trimmed by 4 bases and J by 0 bases, leaving 14 bases between them. Here the CDR3 DNA reads TGTGCCAGCAGTTTACTCAGAGGAGCTAGCACAGATACGCAGTATTTT. It specifies CASSLLRGASTDTQYF.

This clonotype occurred many times. The chain carries TRBV18 and TRBJ2-5; D is unresolved. In germline, CDR1 is KGHSH, CDR2 LQKENI. The CDR3 runs to 13 residues. V was trimmed by 6 bases and J by 5 bases, leaving 13 bases between them. CDR3 in DNA: TGTGCCAGCTCGCCCCCCTCCCGTGAGACCCAGTACTTC. Encoded protein: CASSPPSRETQYF.

The chain joins TRBV5-1 to TRBJ2-1; possible D gene TRBD1, 6 bases. Germline V gene data show CDR1 as SGHRS and CDR2 as YFSETQ. The V end lost 3 bases, the J end lost 7 bases, and 17 bases lay between the germline ends. There are 15 residues in the CDR3. CDR3 sequence: CASSSNRVFRNEQFF. The CDR3 nucleotides read TGCGCCAGCAGCTCCAACAGGGTCTTTAGGAATGAGCAGTTCTTC.

This clonotype was picked up many times. This chain joins TRBV6-2 or TRBV6-3 and TRBJ2-7; 15 nucleotides match TRBD2. CDR1 is MNHEY and CDR2 is SVGEGT in the germline V gene. V was clipped by 8 bases and J by 1 base; unmatched bases: 6. The CDR3 has 16 amino acids. CDR3 protein: CASCPGTSGRSYEQYF. In DNA, the CDR3 is TGTGCCAGCTGCCCAGGGACTAGCGGGAGGTCCTACGAGCAGTACTTC.